Below, 26 T cell receptor beta chains from the same sample are listed, as sequenced in a study of T cells after yellow fever vaccination (dated by TCRdb to about 2019). Receptors were amplified or captured by 5' RACE. The sequencer was an Illumina HiSeq 2500. TCRdb ran its own pipeline on the public reads, namely fastp trimming at Q25 and MiXCR clone calling, and kept in-frame beta chains. Entries are consolidated by CDR3 protein sequence, retaining the most common genes and DNA. The sample contains roughly 63,000 distinct CDR3 sequences, approximately 7.4% of them found a single time. Together, the top ten hold approximately 34% of the sample. According to the study, the label for this sample's treatment or condition signals: live attenuated yellow fever vaccine strain. Specimen: CD8+ T cells sorted from PBMCs, collected 15 days after the yellow fever booster vaccination. These receptors were collected from a man younger than 40 who received the YFV17D yellow fever vaccine.

This clonotype was found many times. The chain uses TRBV4-1 and TRBJ2-1; perhaps TRBD2 as D (6 bases). Germline V gene lookup returns CDR1 MGHRA and CDR2 YSYEKL. The CDR3 runs 14 residues. V was pared by 3 bases and J by 8 bases, with 14 bases between. The CDR3 coding sequence is TGCGCCAGCAGCCAGATAGCGGCCGGGGATGAGCAGTTCTTC. Protein sequence: CASSQIAAGDEQFF.

This clonotype was seen ten or more times. The chain is built from TRBV7-9 and TRBJ2-7; 9 bases are shared with TRBD2. CDR1 SEHNR and CDR2 FQNEAQ come from the germline V gene (reference sequence). The V and J ends lost 5 bases and 3 bases, in that order; junction bases with no gene match: 8. The CDR3 loop spans 15 amino acids. CDR3 protein: CASSGGRTSVYEQYF. The CDR3 DNA follows: TGTGCCAGCAGCGGGGGGAGGACTAGCGTCTACGAGCAGTACTTC. Together with reference TRBV7-9 and TRBJ2-7, the CDR3 gives the full variable domain: DTGVSQNPRHKITKRGQNVTFRCDPISEHNRLYWYRQTLGQGPEFLTYFQNEAQLEKSRLLSDRFSAERPKGSFSTLEIQRTEQGDSAMYLCASSGGRTSVYEQYFGPGTRLTVT.

A word on this clonotype: A single base separates this from a much larger clone, so it may be a read error. The V call is TRBV29-1, the J call TRBJ2-7; TRBD1 is a possible D gene (6 bases). V lost 4 bases to trimming and J lost 3 bases, with 19 bases between them. The CDR3 runs 15 residues. Germline CDR1 and CDR2: SQVTM and ANQGSEA. Here the CDR3 reads CSVGLPRDTNYEQYF. The CDR3 nucleotides are TGCAGCGTTGGTTTACCCCGGGACACCAACTACGAGCAGTACTTC.

This clonotype was found many times. The chain has TRBV6-5 and TRBJ1-6; 7 nucleotides align to TRBD1. The CDR3 is 16 amino acids. Germline CDR1 is MNHEY and CDR2 is SVGAGI. The V gene end was trimmed by 7 bases and the J gene end by 10 bases; junction bases not matched to a gene: 16. The CDR3 bases are TGTGCCAGCATTAGTTCGGCCGCGACAGGGAACTCACCCCTCCACTTT. Its protein product is CASISSAATGNSPLHF.

This clonotype was seen at least ten times. The chain uses TRBV6-5 and TRBJ1-6; D uncertain. Germline-derived CDR1 and CDR2 are MNHEY and SVGAGI. Trimming removed 0 bases from V and 0 bases from J, with 6 bases in between. The CDR3 spans 16 residues. The CDR3 reads CASSYSASSYNSPLHF. The CDR3 region has the DNA TGTGCCAGCAGTTACTCGGCGAGCTCCTATAATTCACCCCTCCACTTT.

This clonotype was seen many times. The V gene is TRBV9, the J gene TRBJ2-3; 8 bases agree with TRBD1. V was clipped by 3 bases and J by 4 bases; unmatched bases: 4. The germline V gene has CDR1 SGDLS and CDR2 YYNGEE. The length of the CDR3 is 14 residues. The CDR3 sequence: CASSAGQGPDTQYF. CDR3 nucleotide sequence: TGTGCCAGCAGCGCCGGACAGGGACCAGATACGCAGTATTTT.

At least ten counts were recorded for this clonotype. The rearrangement joins TRBV3-1 to TRBJ1-2; D unresolved. The CDR3 length is 13 residues. V shed 0 bases and J shed 5 bases, with 7 bases lying between them. Germline assignment: CDR1 LGHDT and CDR2 YNNKEL (reference sequence). The CDR3 protein is CASSQDPGYGYTF. The CDR3 nucleotides read TGTGCCAGCAGCCAAGATCCCGGGTATGGCTACACCTTC.

This clonotype was seen ten or more times. The chain joins TRBV6-2 or TRBV6-3 to TRBJ2-5; 7 bases are a match to TRBD1. Germline values: CDR1 MNHEY, CDR2 SVGEGT. With V trimmed by 6 bases and J by 5 bases, 9 bases remained unmatched. CDR3 length: 14 residues. In DNA form, the CDR3 reads TGTGCCAGCAGCCGATTGACAGGGTGGGAGACCCAGTACTTC. It codes for CASSRLTGWETQYF.

This clonotype was found many times. V gene TRBV28 combines with J gene TRBJ1-2, with no clear D. Trimming removed 7 bases at V and 6 bases at J, with 18 bases between. Germline-derived CDR1 and CDR2 are MDHEN and SYDVKM. The CDR3 length is 14 residues. CDR3 sequence (DNA): TGTGCCAGCACCTACGGCTACAGCGCTAATGGCTACACCTTC. This translates into CASTYGYSANGYTF.

The chain has TRBV2 and TRBJ2-1; 11 bases map to TRBD2. The CDR3 length is 16 residues. Germline V lookup: CDR1 SNHLY, CDR2 FYNNEI. V was pared by 4 bases and J by 3 bases, with 5 bases of the junction left unmatched. The CDR3 is CASSVGLAGGYNEQFF. As DNA, the CDR3 is TGTGCCAGCAGTGTCGGGCTAGCGGGAGGCTACAATGAGCAGTTCTTC.

In its sample, this clonotype was seen many times. This chain links TRBV6-4 with TRBJ2-3; D might be TRBD2 (5 bases). The germline CDR1 and CDR2 sequences are MRHNA and SNTAGT. The V end lost 0 bases, the J end lost 0 bases, and 7 bases lay between the germline ends. The CDR3 is 15 residues long. The CDR3 reads CASSDSEGSTDTQYF. The CDR3 bases are TGTGCCAGCAGTGACTCCGAGGGTAGCACAGATACGCAGTATTTT.

This clonotype was recorded many times. The chain recombines TRBV6-5 with TRBJ2-7; TRBD2 might be the D (5 bases). Germline loops: CDR1 MNHEY, CDR2 SVGAGI. The CDR3 runs to 13 residues. V was pared by 2 bases and J by 3 bases, with 8 bases between. DNA of the CDR3: TGTGCCAGCAGTTACGAGGGAGACTACGAGCAGTACTTC. Translating it yields CASSYEGDYEQYF.

This clonotype has a count of ten or more. This chain connects TRBV5-8 to TRBJ2-3, with TRBD1 identical over 7 bases. From germline, CDR1 is SGHTS and CDR2 YDEGEE. This CDR3 has 15 amino acids. After removal of 2 bases from V and 0 bases from J, the junction contained 3 bases not matched to a gene. The CDR3 nucleotides are TGTGCCAGCAGCTTCCGGGACAGCAGCACAGATACGCAGTATTTT. Its translation is CASSFRDSSTDTQYF.

The chain has TRBV5-3 and TRBJ2-1, with D tentatively TRBD2 (5 bases). TRBV5-3 is an ORF, and what it does is uncertain. This CDR3 contains 14 residues. The V end was cut by 9 bases, the J end by 7 bases, with 20 bases between. CDR3: CAMGPGRGLNEQFF. As DNA, the CDR3 is TGTGCCATGGGCCCTGGGCGAGGGCTTAATGAGCAGTTCTTC.

In its sample, this clonotype was seen a few times. This chain links TRBV5-8 with TRBJ2-5, with 15 bases fitting TRBD2. The germline V gene encodes CDR1 SGHTS and CDR2 YDEGEE. The CDR3 runs 17 residues. The trim removed 4 bases at V and 5 bases at J, leaving 9 bases unmatched. CDR3 DNA sequence: TGTGCCAGCAGCGCCGGACTAGCGGGAGGGCCGGGGGAGACCCAGTACTTC. Its protein product is CASSAGLAGGPGETQYF.

This clonotype was observed at least ten times. The V call is TRBV4-2, the J call TRBJ2-3; D is ambiguous. The length of the CDR3 is 16 residues. From germline, CDR1 is LGHNA and CDR2 YNFKEQ. Trimming pared 0 bases from V and 1 base from J, leaving 11 bases between. CDR3 residues: CASSQEEGAGTDTQYF. The CDR3 DNA sequence: TGTGCCAGCAGCCAAGAAGAAGGAGCCGGCACAGATACGCAGTATTTT.

Remarks on this clonotype: This may stem from a read error, because a much larger clone lies one nucleotide away. Since no conserved phenylalanine or tryptophan closes the CDR3, a read error is the likely cause. The gene calls are TRBV18 and TRBJ2-1; D is possibly TRBD1 (6 bases). The CDR3 is 12 residues long. V lost 4 bases to trimming and J lost 5 bases, with 6 bases between them. Germline CDR1 KGHSH, CDR2 LQKENI. The CDR3 DNA follows: TGTGCCAGCTCACGGACAGACAATGAGCAGTTCTTA. Protein product: CASSRTDNEQFL.

This clonotype occurred a few times. The genes are TRBV11-1 and TRBJ1-6, with 7 bases identical to TRBD1. CDR1 and CDR2 (germline): SGHAT, FQDESV (reference sequence). There are 18 residues in the CDR3. The V gene end was trimmed by 4 bases and the J gene end by 2 bases; junction bases not matched to a gene: 11. CDR3 DNA sequence: TGTGCCAGCAGCTCCTACAATTTGGGACAGACCTATAATTCACCCCTCCACTTT. Translating it yields CASSSYNLGQTYNSPLHF.

This clonotype was seen many times. The chain employs TRBV9 and TRBJ1-3; TRBD1 matches 11 bases. Germline lookup yields CDR1 SGDLS and CDR2 YYNGEE. The V and J ends lost 3 bases and 5 bases, in that order; junction bases with no gene match: 4. This CDR3 has 15 residues. This CDR3 is CASSGRTGGRNTIYF. Written as DNA, the CDR3 is TGTGCCAGCAGCGGACGGACAGGGGGCAGAAACACCATATATTTT.

This clonotype has a count of ten or more. This chain links TRBV29-1 with TRBJ2-7; no clear D gene. Trimming stripped 4 bases from V and 2 bases from J, with 9 bases between. Looked up from germline, CDR1 is SQVTM and CDR2 is ANQGSEA. This CDR3 spans 12 amino acids. CDR3 sequence reads: CSVGFSTYEQYF. For the CDR3, the DNA is TGCAGCGTTGGTTTTTCCACCTACGAGCAGTACTTC.

This clonotype was picked up many times. V and J are TRBV29-1 and TRBJ2-1; D gene uncertain. With 0 bases removed from V and 9 bases from J, the gap between germline ends came to 12 bases. This CDR3 spans 13 amino acids. CDR1 SQVTM and CDR2 ANQGSEA come from the germline V gene. The CDR3 region is CSVEDRRGGEQFF. The CDR3 DNA is TGCAGCGTTGAAGATCGTCGTGGTGGTGAGCAGTTCTTC.

As for this clonotype: A read error may explain this, as a much larger clone is one base away. The V and J genes are TRBV7-6 and TRBJ2-7; 10 nucleotides line up with TRBD2. This CDR3 is 15 amino acids long. Germline lookup yields CDR1 SGHVS and CDR2 FNYEAQ. As DNA, the CDR3 is TGTGGCAGCAGCTTAGGACTAGCGGCTTCCTACGAGCAGTACTTC. It translates to CGSSLGLAASYEQYF.

This clonotype was detected ten times or more. V gene TRBV6-1 combines with J gene TRBJ2-6; D may match TRBD1 or TRBD2 (5 bases each). Germline lookup yields CDR1 MNHNS and CDR2 SASEGT. The CDR3 spans 17 residues. The V end lost 9 bases, the J end lost 0 bases, and 18 bases lay between the germline ends. This chain's CDR3 is CASYGVGTDSGANVLTF. DNA of the CDR3: TGTGCCAGTTATGGGGTGGGGACCGACTCTGGGGCCAACGTCCTGACTTTC.

The table lists this clonotype with a few counts. This sequence joins TRBV27 and TRBJ1-2, with 10 bases lining up with TRBD1. V dropped 5 bases and J dropped 5; count of bases not matched to a gene: 8. CDR1 and CDR2 from the germline V gene are MNHEY and SMNVEV (reference sequence). The CDR3 consists of 15 residues. The CDR3: CASSPWTGGRYGYTF. CDR3 in DNA: TGTGCCAGCAGTCCCTGGACAGGGGGAAGATATGGCTACACCTTC.

Turning to this clonotype: A much larger clone lies a single base off, so this may be a read error. V and J are TRBV4-3 and TRBJ2-1; D call uncertain. Trimming stripped 4 bases from V and 4 bases from J, with 14 bases between. Germline-derived CDR1 and CDR2 are LGHNA and YSLEER. The CDR3 is 15 amino acids. This chain's CDR3 is CASSPWDGRYNEQFF. The CDR3 DNA is TGCGCCAGCAGCCCCTGGGATGGCCGATACAATGAGCAGTTCTTC.

This clonotype occurred many times. The V call is TRBV15, the J call TRBJ2-1; TRBD1 matches 7 bases. Unmatched junction bases numbered 3, after V lost 3 bases and J lost 1 base. This CDR3 is built from 15 residues. Germline V lookup: CDR1 LNHNV, CDR2 YYDKDF (reference sequence). The CDR3 here is CATSSDRESYNEQFF. CDR3 DNA: TGTGCCACCAGCAGCGACAGGGAATCCTACAATGAGCAGTTCTTC.